This T cell receptor (beta chain) derives from a study of CD8 T cells in Susac syndrome. RNA, at about 0.45 to 1 ug, was reverse transcribed with random hexamers. TCRdb re-analysed the immunoSEQ multiplex PCR reads in MiXCR, keeping a single row per CDR3 protein. The table records nearly 200,000 distinct CDR3 sequences, over 90% of them present only once. The CDR3 is 15 amino acids. Germline values: CDR1 DFQATT, CDR2 SNEGSKA (reference sequence). V dropped 2 bases and J dropped 0 bases, with 14 bases sitting between them. This chain links TRBV20-1 with TRBJ2-7; tentatively, D is TRBD1 or TRBD2 (5 bases each). The sequencing sample was made of CD4+ T cells from PBMCs. The receptor was isolated from a human donor with multiple sclerosis. CDR3 in DNA: TGCAGTGCTAGAAGGGGTCGGGGTAGCTCCTACGAGCAGTACTTC. Its protein product is CSARRGRGSSYEQYF.